One and the same sample provided the 20 T cell receptor beta chains below, sequenced in a study of blood T cell repertoires in COVID-19. This table comes from immunoSEQ multiplex PCR, and its TCRdb copy is limited to in-frame clones, with some not included. The sample shows under 250,000 clones, over 70% of them seen only once. Sequencing was done on a sample of peripheral blood. These receptor sequences come from a man aged 45 to 65 with active or convalescent COVID-19.

The chain couples TRBV5-8 to TRBJ2-1, with 7 bases aligning to TRBD2. CDR1 is SGHTS, CDR2 YDEGEE, per germline. This CDR3 region has 13 residues. V lost 3 bases and J lost 8; bases outside the gene matches: 5. CDR3 sequence reads: CASSSWGGDEQFF. As DNA, the CDR3 is TGTGCCAGCAGCTCTTGGGGGGGGGATGAGCAGTTCTTC.

The gene calls are TRBV7-9 and TRBJ2-7; TRBD1 is a possible D gene (6 bases). V was trimmed by 1 base and J by 0 bases, leaving 7 bases between them. The CDR3 is made up of 14 amino acids. Germline values: CDR1 SEHNR, CDR2 FQNEAQ (reference sequence). This chain's CDR3 is CASSLVGASYEQYF. In nucleotides, the CDR3 is TGTGCCAGCAGCTTAGTGGGGGCCTCCTACGAGCAGTACTTC.

The chain couples TRBV10-3 to TRBJ2-7; 7 bases are shared with TRBD1. The germline gives CDR1 ENHRY, CDR2 SYGVKD. J gave up 6 bases and V 10 bases, and 18 bases lay outside the gene matches. This CDR3 spans 15 amino acids. CDR3: CASKVETGTAVEQYF. The CDR3 coding sequence is TGTGCCAGCAAAGTTGAGACAGGGACAGCGGTCGAGCAGTACTTC.

CDR3 residues: CASSPPGLYTDTQYF. The CDR3 nucleotides read TGTGCCAGCAGTCCCCCCGGACTTTACACAGATACGCAGTATTTT. The rearrangement links TRBV28 to TRBJ2-3; TRBD2 might be the D (5 bases). Germline assignment: CDR1 MDHEN and CDR2 SYDVKM. The V gene lost 5 bases and the J gene lost 2 bases, with 14 bases spanning the gap. This CDR3 has 15 residues. Complete variable domain (other parts from reference TRBV28 and TRBJ2-3): DVKVTQSSRYLVKRTGEKVFLECVQDMDHENMFWYRQDPGLGLRLIYFSYDVKMKEKGDIPEGYSVSREKKERFSLILESASTNQTSMYLCASSPPGLYTDTQYFGPGTRLTVL.

This chain's CDR3 is CASSQDQVAAFQETQYF. CDR3 DNA sequence: TGTGCCAGCAGCCAGGACCAGGTAGCGGCCTTCCAAGAGACCCAGTACTTC. V is TRBV3-1 (or the pseudogene TRBV3-2) and J is TRBJ2-5; D might be TRBD2 (6 bases). This CDR3 is built from 17 residues. CDR1 LGHDT and CDR2 YNNKEL come from the germline V gene (reference sequence). Trimming stripped 3 bases from V and 1 base from J, with 18 bases between.

The chain carries TRBV4-1 and TRBJ2-5; TRBD2 agrees at 9 bases. This CDR3 region has 18 residues. V was pared by 3 bases and J by 2 bases, with 13 bases of the junction left unmatched. Germline V gene sequence: CDR1 MGHRA, CDR2 YSYEKL. The CDR3 coding sequence is TGCGCCAGCAGCCAGGCCCACGGGGCGGGAGGGGGACAAGAGACCCAGTACTTC. Its translation: CASSQAHGAGGGQETQYF.

The chain employs TRBV6-5 and TRBJ1-1; 10 positions agree with TRBD1. Germline assignment: CDR1 MNHEY and CDR2 SVGAGI. CDR3 size: 15 residues. V gave up 5 bases and J gave up 4 bases; unmatched junction bases: 7. CDR3 DNA sequence: TGTGCCAGCAGTCCCGACAGGGGGCTGCTCACTGAAGCTTTCTTT. Its protein is CASSPDRGLLTEAFF.

The chain couples TRBV27 to TRBJ2-5, with 7 bases that match TRBD1. Germline assignment: CDR1 MNHEY and CDR2 SMNVEV (reference sequence). CDR3 length: 15 amino acids. V lost 6 bases and J lost 5; bases outside the gene matches: 12. The CDR3, as DNA: TGTGCCAGCAGGGTACAGGGGACAATGAGGGAGACCCAGTACTTC. It translates to CASRVQGTMRETQYF.

The rearrangement uses TRBV5-1 and TRBJ2-2; D may be TRBD2 (5 bases). Germline loops: CDR1 SGHRS, CDR2 YFSETQ. The CDR3 contains 15 residues. The ends were cut back, 4 bases at V and 4 bases at J, with 14 bases in the middle. The CDR3 DNA follows: TGCGCCAGCAGCGCAGAGAGGGCGGTCACCGGGGAGCTGTTTTTT. It specifies CASSAERAVTGELFF.

Here the CDR3 DNA reads TGTGCCAGCAGCGAACAGGGGAACACTGAAGCTTTCTTT. Its translation is CASSEQGNTEAFF. The rearrangement uses TRBV5-5 and TRBJ1-1, with D perhaps matching TRBD1 (6 bases). In germline, CDR1 is SGHKS, CDR2 YYEKEE (reference sequence). V was pared by 4 bases and J by 1 base, with 8 bases between. The CDR3 length is 13 residues.

This chain joins TRBV2 and TRBJ1-6, with unresolved D. CDR3 length equals 14 residues. Germline V CDR1 and CDR2: SNHLY, FYNNEI. Trimming shortened V by 4 bases and J by 7 bases, and 11 bases separated the two germline ends. CDR3 DNA: TGTGCCAGCAGTGTGAGAACAGAGAATTCACCCCTCCACTTT. Residues: CASSVRTENSPLHF. Full variable domain (rest looked up from reference TRBV2 and TRBJ1-6): EPEVTQTPSHQVTQMGQEVILRCVPISNHLYFYWYRQILGQKVEFLVSFYNNEISEKSEIFDDQFSVERPDGSNFTLKIRSTKLEDSAMYFCASSVRTENSPLHFGNGTRLTVT.

This sequence joins TRBV5-4 and TRBJ2-4; maybe TRBD2 (6 bases). Germline CDR1 is SGHNT and CDR2 is YYREEE (reference sequence). This CDR3 spans 16 amino acids. V was cut by 4 bases and J by 3 bases, with 17 bases left in between. This CDR3 is CASSRGGTSDKNIQYF. The CDR3 nucleotides read TGTGCCAGCAGCCGGGGCGGGACGTCGGACAAAAACATTCAGTACTTC.

The genes are TRBV7-9 and TRBJ1-3, with 9 nucleotides matching TRBD1. V shed 9 bases and J 5 bases; nucleotides not matched to a gene: 5. In germline, CDR1 is SEHNR, CDR2 FQNEAQ (reference sequence). CDR3 size: 13 residues. The CDR3 DNA reads TGTGCCAGAATACAGGGGGCGCGAAACACCATATATTTT. Encoded protein: CARIQGARNTIYF.

The chain links TRBV4-3 to TRBJ1-2; the D is unclear. The germline V and J ends were trimmed by 4 bases and 3 bases, with 15 bases remaining between them. Germline V lookup: CDR1 LGHNA, CDR2 YSLEER. This CDR3 comprises 15 residues. CDR3 sequence reads: CASSPYARGDYGYTF. CDR3 sequence (DNA): TGCGCCAGCAGCCCCTATGCTCGGGGTGACTATGGCTACACCTTC.

The V gene is TRBV6-5, the J gene TRBJ1-2; D gene unclear. In germline, CDR1 is MNHEY, CDR2 SVGAGI. This CDR3 comprises 12 residues. Trimming took 7 bases from V and 2 from J, leaving 8 bases between them. CDR3 in amino acids: CASKRGNYGYTF. In DNA form, the CDR3 reads TGTGCCAGCAAGCGGGGAAACTATGGCTACACCTTC.

The chain recombines TRBV2 with TRBJ2-5; 16 nucleotides line up with TRBD2. J lost 3 bases, V lost 6 bases, and 4 bases had no gene match. The CDR3 is made up of 16 amino acids. Germline CDR1 is SNHLY and CDR2 is FYNNEI. CDR3 region: CASRVGTSGGEETQYF. The CDR3 DNA reads TGTGCCAGCAGAGTTGGGACTAGCGGGGGGGAAGAGACCCAGTACTTC.

The rearrangement joins TRBV30 to TRBJ1-2, with no clear D. This CDR3 has 12 amino acids. Per the germline V gene, CDR1 is GTSNPN and CDR2 is SVGIG (reference sequence). Trimming stripped 1 base from V and 4 bases from J, with 7 bases between. The CDR3 nucleotides read TGTGCCTGGAGTGATTCCGGCTATGGCTACACCTTC. This translates into CAWSDSGYGYTF.

V is TRBV7-2 and J is TRBJ1-2; unclear D gene. The ends were cut back, 5 bases at V and 0 bases at J, with 10 bases in the middle. Germline-derived CDR1 and CDR2 are SGHTA and FQGNSA. This CDR3 comprises 14 residues. This CDR3 is CASSPNLANYGYTF. The DNA of the CDR3 is TGTGCCAGCAGCCCCAACCTAGCTAACTATGGCTACACCTTC. Full variable domain (outside the CDR3, taken from reference TRBV7-2 and TRBJ1-2): GAGVSQSPSNKVTEKGKDVELRCDPISGHTALYWYRQSLGQGLEFLIYFQGNSAPDKSGLPSDRFSAERTGGSVSTLTIQRTQQEDSAVYLCASSPNLANYGYTFGSGTRLTVV.

The sample holds one count of this clone. This rearrangement joins TRBV7-9 to TRBJ2-7; the D gene is possibly TRBD1 (6 bases). The germline V gene has CDR1 SEHNR and CDR2 FQNEAQ (reference sequence). This CDR3 is 15 amino acids long. V lost 2 bases, J lost 2 bases, and 13 bases lay in between. CDR3: CASSLKSTGPYEQYF. The CDR3 bases are TGTGCCAGCAGCTTAAAGTCGACAGGACCCTACGAGCAGTACTTC.

The chain has TRBV5-1 and TRBJ2-3, with 8 positions matching TRBD2. J gave up 0 bases and V 4 bases, and 7 bases lay outside the gene matches. The germline gives CDR1 SGHRS, CDR2 YFSETQ. This CDR3 comprises 16 residues. This chain's CDR3 is CASSGGGGLSTDTQYF. In DNA form, the CDR3 reads TGCGCCAGCAGCGGGGGCGGGGGGCTCAGCACAGATACGCAGTATTTT.